The rows below give T cell receptor beta chains drawn from one sample of a study of CD8 T cells in Susac syndrome. One entry per CDR3 protein, called by TCRdb with MiXCR from the immunoSEQ multiplex PCR reads. This sample has about 47,000 distinct CDR3 sequences, with 80% to 95% found just once. The sequencing input was CD8+ T cells from PBMCs. These receptors were collected from a human donor in good health. The CDR3 runs from the conserved cysteine through the conserved F or W. D genes are given only for firm matches. Clone sizes are given selectively: once, few, many, or a class where the clone is expanded.

size | J | D | V | DNA | CDR3
few | TRBJ1-1 | TRBD1 | TRBV12-3/TRBV12-4 | TGTGCCAGCAGTCCGGGGACAGGGAACACTGAAGCTTTCTTT | CASSPGTGNTEAFF
once | TRBJ1-1 | NA | TRBV5-1 | TGCGCCAGCACCCTGGGGGGAGACACTGAAGCTTTCTTT | CASTLGGDTEAFF
NA | TRBJ2-5 | NA | TRBV20-1 | TGCAGTGCTCCCCTCACAAGTAGACAGAGAAGGTACCAAGAGACCCAGTACTTC | CSAPLTSRQRRYQETQYF
NA | TRBJ1-1 | NA | TRBV12-3/TRBV12-4 | TGTGCCAGCAGTTCAGATACAGGATTTGAAGCTTTCTTT | CASSSDTGFEAFF
NA | TRBJ2-7 | NA | TRBV5-5 | TGTGCCAGCAGCTCCCCGCCAGAATTCTACGAGCAGTACTTC | CASSSPPEFYEQYF
NA | TRBJ2-1 | TRBD2 | TRBV2 | TGTGCCAGCAAAGGCGGGACTACCAATGAGCAGTTCTTC | CASKGGTTNEQFF
NA | TRBJ2-1 | TRBD2 | TRBV29-1 | TGCAGCGTTCAGGAGGGAGGGCCCTACAATGAGCAGTTCTTC | CSVQEGGPYNEQFF
once | TRBJ2-7 | NA | TRBV4-3 | TGCGCCAGCAGCCAAGATCTGTCCTACTCCTACGAGCAGTACTTC | CASSQDLSYSYEQYF
NA | TRBJ1-2 | TRBD1 | TRBV29-1 | TGCAGCGTGAGACTGGATGGACAGGGGGCAGAAGGCTACACCTTC | CSVRLDGQGAEGYTF
NA | TRBJ2-7 | NA | TRBV7-6 | TGTGCCAGCAGCTCCTTGACAGCCTACGAGCAGTACTTC | CASSSLTAYEQYF
NA | TRBJ1-6 | NA | TRBV5-6 | TGTGCCAGCAGCCGCAGGCAGCGACATAATTCACCCCTCCACTTT | CASSRRQRHNSPLHF
once | TRBJ2-7 | TRBD1 | TRBV29-1 | TGCAGCGTTGTTGGGACAGGGTGGGCCGAGCAGTACTTC | CSVVGTGWAEQYF
NA | TRBJ2-3 | NA | TRBV6-1 | TGTGCCAGCACCGAGGGGCGAAGCACAGATACGCAGTATTTT | CASTEGRSTDTQYF
NA | TRBJ2-7 | TRBD2 | TRBV4-1 | TGCGCCAGCAGCCAAACTAGCGGGAGGGCCGGTGGCGAGCAGTACTTC | CASSQTSGRAGGEQYF
NA | TRBJ2-5 | TRBD2 | TRBV24-1 | TGTGCCACCAGTGCGGGAGGGCTTCAAGAGACCCAGTACTTC | CATSAGGLQETQYF
NA | TRBJ1-1 | NA | TRBV2 | TGTGCCAGCAGCTGGCAGCCCATGAACACTGAAGCTTTCTTT | CASSWQPMNTEAFF
NA | TRBJ2-2 | NA | TRBV20-1 | TGCAGTGCTGGAAACTTCGCGAACACCGGGGAGCTGTTTTTT | CSAGNFANTGELFF
NA | TRBJ2-1 | TRBD1 | TRBV4-1 | TGCGCCAGCAGCCAACGGGACAGGGGATCCTACAATGAGCAGTTCTTC | CASSQRDRGSYNEQFF
NA | TRBJ1-1 | TRBD1 | TRBV4-1 | TGCGCCAGCAGCCATCGGACAGGGACGAACACTGAAGCTTTCTTT | CASSHRTGTNTEAFF
NA | TRBJ2-1 | NA | TRBV7-9 | TGTGCCAGCAGCTTAGAGATGGGGGAATACAATGAGCAGTTCTTC | CASSLEMGEYNEQFF
NA | TRBJ2-4 | TRBD2 | TRBV4-3 | TGCGCCAGCAGCCAAGATCTCAGCGGACTAGCGGGAGGGCCGGGGAACATTCAGTACTTC | CASSQDLSGLAGGPGNIQYF
NA | TRBJ2-3 | TRBD2 | TRBV7-2 | TGTGCCAGCAGCCCGGTTTGGGTGTGGGGGAGGGCCGGCACAGATACGCAGTATTTT | CASSPVWVWGRAGTDTQYF
NA | TRBJ2-7 | TRBD2 | TRBV7-9 | TGTGCCAGCAGCTTAACTGGACTAGCGTTTGAGCAGTACTTC | CASSLTGLAFEQYF
NA | TRBJ1-1 | NA | TRBV12-5 | TGTGCTAGTGGTCCGGCAGGCTATATTGAAGCTTTCTTT | CASGPAGYIEAFF
NA | TRBJ1-1 | NA | TRBV29-1 | TGCAGCGTCCAAACCCCCAGGACGAACACTGAAGCTTTCTTT | CSVQTPRTNTEAFF
NA | TRBJ1-4 | NA | TRBV3-1 | TGTGCCAGCAGCCAACTCAAGGGGACGGCGAGCGGTGAAAAACTGTTTTTT | CASSQLKGTASGEKLFF